Detailed here is one T cell receptor beta chain. These data originate in a study of PD-L1 blockade in urothelial cancer. Overall study: Patients initiated atezolizumab at some point between 2013 and 2015 at 1,200 mg intravenously every 3 weeks. Researchers found blood samples held a median of about 130,000 T cells.

Germline CDR1 WNHNN, CDR2 SYGVQD (reference sequence). The CDR3 is made up of 14 amino acids. Unmatched junction bases numbered 6, after V lost 6 bases and J lost 4 bases. The table came from immunoSEQ multiplex PCR; TCRdb's copy has only in-frame clones and leaves some out. The table lists more than 80,000 clones, 82% of them singletons. This chain links TRBV10-1 with TRBJ1-1, with 9 nucleotides matching TRBD1. The sample consisted of PBMCs, taken around atezolizumab (anti-PD-L1) treatment. The clonotype originates from a man between 65 and 80 years old with urothelial cancer. For the CDR3, the DNA is TGCGCCAGCAGAGCACAGGGGGCTAGCACTGAAGCTTTCTTT. Its translation is CASRAQGASTEAFF.